One and the same sample provided the 21 T cell receptor beta chains below, sequenced in a study of tumor and adjacent non-tumor tissue in lung cancer. The library came from three nested PCR rounds adapted from ARM-PCR protocols. TCRdb analysed the multiplex PCR reads with MiXCR anew, one entry per CDR3 protein. The sample includes under 95,000 distinct CDR3 sequences, around 80% of them seen just once. No cell sorting was done before RNA was extracted from the tissue. The normal lung tissue was taken more than 3 cm from the tumor edge. Sequences were obtained from distant non-tumor lung tissue. The source of these receptors is a man aged 60-69 years with non-small cell lung cancer.

With respect to this clonotype: One end of the junction does not line up with germline, which may come from a read error. The genes are TRBV11-2 and TRBJ2-1; possible D gene TRBD1, 6 bases. This CDR3 spans 15 amino acids. CDR1 and CDR2 from the germline V gene are SGHAT and FQNNGV. The CDR3 region has the DNA TGTACCAGCAGCTATACAGGGAGCTCCTACAATGAGCAGTTCTTC. Translation: CTSSYTGSSYNEQFF.

This clonotype occurred a few times. A read error may account for a junction end that differs from germline. The V call is TRBV5-1, the J call TRBJ2-1, with D possibly being TRBD1 or TRBD2 (6 bases each). CDR1 and CDR2 (germline): SGHRS, YFSETQ. CDR3 size: 17 residues. The CDR3 loop reads CASSLAIMPGANNEQFF. In DNA form, the CDR3 reads TGCGCCAGTAGCTTGGCGATTATGCCGGGGGCAAACAATGAGCAATTCTTC.

Note on this clonotype: The CDR3 does not close with the conserved phenylalanine or tryptophan, likely indicating a read error. J is TRBJ1-2 and V is TRBV20-1, with D tentatively TRBD1 (5 bases). The germline V gene has CDR1 DFQATT and CDR2 SNEGSKA (reference sequence). This CDR3 spans 14 amino acids. DNA of the CDR3: TGCAATGCTAGGGGTGGCAGATCTAACTATGGCTACACCCTC. Protein product: CNARGGRSNYGYTL.

Points on this clonotype: This is likely a read error, given that the CDR3 carries no conserved phenylalanine or tryptophan at its end. The DNA of the CDR3 is TGCAGTGGTGGAGAGGGTAGCGGGAGGAGCAATGAGCAGTTCATC. Its translation is CSGGEGSGRSNEQFI. The V gene is TRBV20-1, the J gene TRBJ2-1; 10 bases line up with TRBD2. Germline-derived CDR1 and CDR2 are DFQATT and SNEGSKA (reference sequence). The CDR3 has 15 amino acids. The V gene end was trimmed by 7 bases and the J gene end by 6 bases; junction bases not matched to a gene: 12.

This clonotype is a singleton in its sample. One end of the junction is discordant with germline, which a read error may explain. The chain joins TRBV6-1 to TRBJ1-1; TRBD1 matches 7 bases. Germline lookup yields CDR1 MNHNS and CDR2 SASEGT. This CDR3 is built from 14 residues. The CDR3 here is CASSEDRGYIEALF. The CDR3 nucleotides are TGTGCCAGCAGTGAAGACAGGGGCTACATTGAAGCTCTCTTT.

Worth noting for this clonotype: At one end the junction does not follow the germline gene, possibly because of a read error. V is TRBV5-1 and J is TRBJ2-1, with D possibly being TRBD2 (6 bases). The germline V gene encodes CDR1 SGHRS and CDR2 YFSETQ. The CDR3 is 18 residues long. As DNA, the CDR3 is TGCGCCAGCAGCTTGGAGCTAGGGGACTTCAGCTCCTATAATGAGCAGTTCTTC. Protein product: CASSLELGDFSSYNEQFF.

Worth noting for this clonotype: At one end the junction does not follow the germline gene, possibly because of a read error. The V call is TRBV11-3, the J call TRBJ1-1; no clear D gene. The CDR3 totals 14 residues. Per germline, CDR1 SGHNT and CDR2 YENEEA. CDR3 nucleotides: TGTGCCAGCCGCTCGCACGGATGGCAGACTGAAGCTTTATTT. Its protein is CASRSHGWQTEALF.

This clonotype was seen only once. CDR3 sequence reads: CASCPYRLAQGDTQYF. Written as DNA, the CDR3 is TGTGCCAGCTGTCCATACCGGCTAGCCCAGGGAGATACGCAGTATTTT. V is TRBV12-3 or TRBV12-4 and J is TRBJ2-3; either TRBD1 or TRBD2 may supply D (5 bases each). The CDR3 sequence is 16 residues long. V was pared by 8 bases and J by 5 bases, with 23 bases between.

V is TRBV12-3 or TRBV12-4 and J is TRBJ1-1; TRBD1 matches at 7 bases. V shed 6 bases and J 11 bases; nucleotides not matched to a gene: 24. The CDR3 runs 17 residues. The CDR3 sequence: CASSITTTGSMNIEAFF. The CDR3 DNA follows: TGTGCCAGCAGCATAACTACGACAGGGAGCATGAACATTGAGGCTTTCTTT.

J is TRBJ2-2 and V is TRBV10-1; D may match TRBD1 or TRBD2 (5 bases each). V lost 5 bases and J 17 bases, leaving 24 bases between the germline ends. The CDR3 totals 14 residues. Germline CDR1 is WNHNN and CDR2 is SYGVQD (reference sequence). The CDR3 DNA reads TGCGCCAGCAGTAGACAGTCGAACACCGGGGAGTTTTTTTTT. As protein: CASSRQSNTGEFFF.

Comments on this clonotype: Here the CDR3 omits its conserved ending phenylalanine or tryptophan, so a read error is the likely source. The J gene is TRBJ2-3, the V gene TRBV4-3; D is unclear. This CDR3 spans 16 amino acids. CDR1 is LGHNA and CDR2 is YSLEER in the germline V gene. CDR3 region: CACSQDRVGTTDTQYS. In DNA form, the CDR3 reads TGCGCCTGCAGCCAAGATAGAGTGGGCACCACAGATACGCAGTATTCT.

The table lists this clonotype with many counts. V usage is TRBV6-5 and J usage is TRBJ1-2; no firm D call. The CDR3 is 18 residues long. In germline, CDR1 is MNHEY, CDR2 SVGAGI. Trimming removed 5 bases at V and 2 bases at J, with 24 bases between. The chain's CDR3 is CASSPSPPASADNYGYTF. The CDR3 DNA is TGTGCCAGCAGTCCCTCGCCCCCCGCTTCCGCCGACAACTATGGCTACACCTTC.

The chain combines TRBV11-3 with TRBJ2-1; TRBD2 aligns across 9 bases. This CDR3 comprises 16 residues. The germline CDR1 and CDR2 sequences are SGHNT and YENEEA. The CDR3 nucleotides are TGTGGCAACAGCTTAGGGGGGACTAGCATCCACAATGAGCAGTTCTTC. Its translation: CGNSLGGTSIHNEQFF.

Comment on this clonotype: Germline is not matched at one junction end, which may reflect a read error. The rearrangement links TRBV4-3 to TRBJ1-1; no clear D gene. The CDR3 totals 13 residues. Germline lookup yields CDR1 LGHNA and CDR2 YSLEER. The CDR3 bases are TGCGCCAGTAGCCAAGAGACCCTCTCTGAAGCTTTCTTT. Its translation is CASSQETLSEAFF.

The chain is built from TRBV20-1 and TRBJ2-7; D is undetermined. Germline V gives CDR1 DFQATT, CDR2 SNEGSKA (reference sequence). This CDR3 is built from 12 residues. Trimming left V 8 bases short and J 2 bases short, with 13 bases between. The CDR3, as DNA: TGCAGTACTGATGCGGTCACCTACGAGCAGTACTTC. Residues: CSTDAVTYEQYF.

Remarks on this clonotype: Germline is not matched at one junction end, which may reflect a read error. The chain recombines TRBV11-2 with TRBJ1-6; D ambiguous. The CDR3 has 15 residues. From germline, CDR1 is SGHAT and CDR2 FQNNGV. The CDR3 sequence is CASNLGRDNNSPLHF. CDR3 coding DNA: TGTGCCAGCAACTTAGGAAGGGATAATAATTCACCCCTCCACTTT. Looking up the rest from reference TRBV11-2 and TRBJ1-6 gives the full variable domain: EAGVAQSPRYKIIEKRQSVAFWCNPISGHATLYWYQQILGQGPKLLIQFQNNGVVDDSQLPKDRFSAERLKGVDSTLKIQPAKLEDSAVYLCASNLGRDNNSPLHFGNGTRLTVT.

As regards this clonotype: An end of the junction differs from the germline gene, which may be a read error. The chain employs TRBV20-1 and TRBJ1-2; D gene uncertain. This CDR3 is built from 13 residues. Germline assignment: CDR1 DFQATT and CDR2 SNEGSKA (reference sequence). CDR3 residues: CSAVPWTTDGYTF. CDR3 coding DNA: TGCAGTGCTGTCCCATGGACTACTGATGGCTACACCTTT.

Details on this clonotype: An end of the junction differs from the germline gene, which may be a read error. For the CDR3, the DNA is TGTGCCAGCAGCTTGCTTCAGGGTAGTGAAGTTTTTTTT. Residues: CASSLLQGSEVFF. The V and J genes are TRBV5-6 and TRBJ1-1; D possibly corresponds to TRBD1 (5 bases). The CDR3 covers 13 residues. Germline CDR1 reads SGHDT; CDR2 reads YYEEEE.

This chain links TRBV4-2 with TRBJ2-1, with a possible D match to TRBD2 (7 bases). CDR3 length: 21 residues. V lost 3 bases to trimming and J lost 5 bases, with 32 bases between them. Germline V lookup: CDR1 LGHNA, CDR2 YNFKEQ. CDR3 in amino acids: CASSHLRSRGGPRWRNNEQFF. As DNA, the CDR3 is TGTGCCAGCAGCCATCTCCGATCACGCGGGGGCCCCCGGTGGAGGAACAATGAGCAGTTCTTC.

A note on this clonotype: It is likely a read error, because the conserved phenylalanine at the end of the CDR3 is missing. The chain combines TRBV20-1 with TRBJ2-3; D might be TRBD2 (5 bases). V was shortened by 5 bases and J by 7 bases, with 19 bases between the two germline ends. This CDR3 is 14 amino acids long. Germline-derived CDR1 and CDR2 are DFQATT and SNEGSKA (reference sequence). The CDR3 loop is CSAPRLADPYTQYI. In DNA, the CDR3 is TGCAGTGCTCCTCGGCTAGCCGACCCCTATACGCAGTATATT.

On this clonotype: Possible read error: a much larger clone is one base away. No conserved phenylalanine or tryptophan ends this CDR3, so it is likely a read error. CDR3 sequence (DNA): TGTGCCAGCAAGAAAATCGGGAGGGTCACCGGGGAGCTGTTTTAT. Its protein is CASKKIGRVTGELFY. The rearrangement uses TRBV6-5 and TRBJ2-2; 8 bases are a match to TRBD2. V lost 7 bases to trimming and J lost 4 bases; unmatched junction nucleotides: 8. Per germline, CDR1 MNHEY and CDR2 SVGAGI. The CDR3 is 15 amino acids.